These 10 T cell receptor beta chains originate from one sample sequenced in a study of blood T cell repertoires in COVID-19. TCRdb keeps only in-frame clones here, not all; method: immunoSEQ multiplex PCR. This table has about 65,000 clones, roughly 92% appearing once. Sequenced: peripheral blood. The receptors shown here come from a man in his 70s with active COVID-19.

V usage is TRBV7-9 and J usage is TRBJ1-2, with D possibly being TRBD1 (5 bases). Germline loops: CDR1 SEHNR, CDR2 FQNEAQ (reference sequence). This CDR3 spans 15 amino acids. The germline V and J ends were trimmed by 4 bases and 4 bases, with 16 bases remaining between them. In DNA form, the CDR3 reads TGTGCCAGCAGCTCGCAGGGATACAGGAGCTATGGCTACACCTTC. Translating gives CASSSQGYRSYGYTF.

This clone was recorded once. This chain uses TRBV6-5 with TRBJ2-7; D unresolved. The CDR3 consists of 16 residues. V lost 2 bases and J 0 bases, leaving 14 bases between the germline ends. The germline CDR1 and CDR2 sequences are MNHEY and SVGAGI. This CDR3 is CASSYRRIQYSYEQYF. The CDR3, as DNA: TGTGCCAGCAGTTACCGTAGAATACAGTACTCCTACGAGCAGTACTTC.

The count of this clone is one. The rearrangement links TRBV6-4 to TRBJ2-3; TRBD1 matches at 9 bases. The CDR3 contains 14 residues. Germline CDR1 reads MRHNA; CDR2 reads SNTAGT. With 5 bases clipped from V and 2 bases from J, the junction kept 2 bases outside the gene matches. The DNA for the CDR3 is TGTGCCAGCAGTAGGACAGGGGACACAGATACGCAGTATTTT. Its translation: CASSRTGDTDTQYF.

This chain joins TRBV10-3 and TRBJ2-7; D gene unclear. This CDR3 contains 11 residues. Deletions cut 4 bases from V and 3 bases from J, with 4 bases between. Germline V gene lookup returns CDR1 ENHRY and CDR2 SYGVKD. In DNA form, the CDR3 reads TGTGCCATCAGTGCCCACTACGAGCAGTACTTC. Its translation: CAISAHYEQYF.

The V call is TRBV5-4, the J call TRBJ1-1; maybe TRBD1 (6 bases). CDR1 is SGHNT, CDR2 YYREEE, per germline (reference sequence). Between the trimmed V and J ends, which lost 3 bases and 1 base, there was a span of 13 bases. There are 15 residues in the CDR3. CDR3 residues: CASSWYQGPNTEAFF. CDR3 bases: TGTGCCAGCAGCTGGTATCAGGGGCCGAACACTGAAGCTTTCTTT.

The chain carries TRBV7-2 and TRBJ2-3; tentative D call: TRBD1 (6 bases). The CDR3 covers 15 residues. Trimming removed 2 bases from V and 0 bases from J, with 9 bases in between. Germline V gives CDR1 SGHTA, CDR2 FQGNSA. The CDR3 loop is CASSLLGASTDTQYF. CDR3 in DNA: TGTGCCAGCAGCTTACTGGGGGCTAGCACAGATACGCAGTATTTT.

V usage is TRBV5-6 and J usage is TRBJ1-5, with 7 bases fitting TRBD1. Trimming removed 4 bases from V and 3 bases from J; junction bases left unmatched: 4. The CDR3 totals 14 residues. Germline CDR1 and CDR2: SGHDT and YYEEEE. This chain's CDR3 is CASSHRGLNQPQHF. The CDR3 bases are TGTGCCAGCAGCCACAGGGGTCTCAATCAGCCCCAGCATTTT.

V usage is TRBV3-1 (or the pseudogene TRBV3-2) and J usage is TRBJ1-1; D is perhaps TRBD1 (5 bases). The CDR3 is made up of 16 amino acids. V was pared by 6 bases and J by 4 bases, with 21 bases between. From germline, CDR1 is LGHDT and CDR2 YNNKEL (reference sequence). CDR3 amino acids: CASRGFRGRSGTEAFF. The CDR3 nucleotides read TGTGCCAGCAGGGGATTTAGGGGTCGATCGGGCACTGAAGCTTTCTTT.

The J gene is TRBJ2-5, the V gene TRBV2; D is undetermined. The CDR3 is 14 residues long. V was cut by 1 base and J by 1 base, with 7 bases left in between. Per the germline V gene, CDR1 is SNHLY and CDR2 is FYNNEI. The chain's CDR3 is CASSEVIAQETQYF. The CDR3 coding sequence is TGTGCCAGCAGTGAAGTAATAGCCCAAGAGACCCAGTACTTC. The full variable domain, completed using reference TRBV2 and TRBJ2-5, is EPEVTQTPSHQVTQMGQEVILRCVPISNHLYFYWYRQILGQKVEFLVSFYNNEISEKSEIFDDQFSVERPDGSNFTLKIRSTKLEDSAMYFCASSEVIAQETQYFGPGTRLLVL.

The chain has TRBV7-8 and TRBJ1-1, with 9 bases identical to TRBD1. V dropped 5 bases and J dropped 5; count of bases not matched to a gene: 3. The CDR3 has 13 amino acids. CDR1 and CDR2 (germline): SGHVS, FQNEAQ. DNA of the CDR3: TGTGCCAGCAGCGTGACAGGGGGTACTGAAGCTTTCTTT. It encodes CASSVTGGTEAFF.